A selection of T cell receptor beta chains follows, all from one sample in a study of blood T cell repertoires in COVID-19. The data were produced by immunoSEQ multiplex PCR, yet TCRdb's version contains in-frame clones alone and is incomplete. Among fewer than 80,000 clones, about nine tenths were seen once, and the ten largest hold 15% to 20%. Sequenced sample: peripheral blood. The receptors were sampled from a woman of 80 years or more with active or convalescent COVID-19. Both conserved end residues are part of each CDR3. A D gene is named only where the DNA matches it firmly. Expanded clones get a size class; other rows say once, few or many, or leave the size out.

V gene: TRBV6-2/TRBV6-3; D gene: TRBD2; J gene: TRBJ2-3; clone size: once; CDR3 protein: CASSYRAGGATDTQYF; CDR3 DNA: TGTGCCAGCAGTTACAGGGCGGGGGGGGCCACAGATACGCAGTATTTT
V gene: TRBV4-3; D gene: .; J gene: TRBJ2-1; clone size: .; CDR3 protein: CASSQEEFNEQFF; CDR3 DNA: TGCGCCAGCAGCCAAGAGGAGTTCAATGAGCAGTTCTTC
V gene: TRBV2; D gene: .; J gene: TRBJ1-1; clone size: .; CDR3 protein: CASRPPSGYTEAFF; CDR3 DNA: TGTGCCAGCAGGCCCCCCTCAGGGTACACTGAAGCTTTCTTT
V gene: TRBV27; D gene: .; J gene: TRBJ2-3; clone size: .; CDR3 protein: CASSFSRTDTQYF; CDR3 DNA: TGTGCCAGCAGTTTCTCCCGCACAGATACGCAGTATTTT
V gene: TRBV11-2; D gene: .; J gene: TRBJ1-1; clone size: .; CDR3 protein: CASSFERVGAFF; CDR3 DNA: TGTGCCAGCAGCTTTGAGAGGGTTGGAGCTTTCTTT
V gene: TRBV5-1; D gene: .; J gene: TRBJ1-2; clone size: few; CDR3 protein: CASSLVQSSYGYTF; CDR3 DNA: TGCGCCAGCAGCTTGGTTCAGTCCTCCTATGGCTACACCTTC
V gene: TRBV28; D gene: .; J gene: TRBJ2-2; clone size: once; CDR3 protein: CGSRLNTGELFF; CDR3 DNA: TGCGGCTCTAGACTCAACACCGGGGAGCTGTTTTTT
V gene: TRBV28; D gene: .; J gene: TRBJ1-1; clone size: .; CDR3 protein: CASRPLRGEDHTEAFF; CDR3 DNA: TGTGCCAGCAGGCCTTTGCGGGGGGAGGATCACACTGAAGCTTTCTTT
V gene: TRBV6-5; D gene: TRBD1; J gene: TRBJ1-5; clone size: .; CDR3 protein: CASARGPGQPQHF; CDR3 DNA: TGTGCCAGCGCCAGGGGGCCGGGTCAGCCCCAGCATTTT
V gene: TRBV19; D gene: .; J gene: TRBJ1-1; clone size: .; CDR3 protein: CASSIGGHLNTEAFF; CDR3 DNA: TGTGCCAGTAGTATAGGGGGACACCTTAACACTGAAGCTTTCTTT
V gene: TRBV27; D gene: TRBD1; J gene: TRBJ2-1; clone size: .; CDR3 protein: CASSPPGQTYNEQFF; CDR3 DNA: TGTGCCAGCAGTCCCCCGGGACAGACCTACAATGAGCAGTTCTTC
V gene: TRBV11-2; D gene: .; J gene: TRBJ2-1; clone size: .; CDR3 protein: CASSPRGNYNEQFF; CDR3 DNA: TGTGCCAGCAGCCCGCGAGGGAACTACAATGAGCAGTTCTTC
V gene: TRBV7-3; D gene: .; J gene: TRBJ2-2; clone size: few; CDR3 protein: CASSLTYGELFF; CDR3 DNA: TGTGCCAGCAGCTTAACCTACGGGGAGCTGTTTTTT
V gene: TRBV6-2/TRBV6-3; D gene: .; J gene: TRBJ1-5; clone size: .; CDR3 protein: CASSYSGPGQPQHF; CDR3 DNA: TGTGCCAGCAGTTACTCAGGGCCGGGGCAGCCCCAGCATTTT
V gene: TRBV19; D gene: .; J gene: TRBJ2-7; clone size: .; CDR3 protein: CASSRDTDRYEQYF; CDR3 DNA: TGTGCCAGTAGCCGGGACACCGATCGCTACGAGCAGTACTTC
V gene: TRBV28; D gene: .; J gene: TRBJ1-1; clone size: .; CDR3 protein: CASQKNRNTEAFF; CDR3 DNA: TGTGCCAGCCAAAAGAACAGGAACACTGAAGCTTTCTTT
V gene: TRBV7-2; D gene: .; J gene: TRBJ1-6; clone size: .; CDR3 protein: CASSLVREGGNSPLHF; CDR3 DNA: TGTGCCAGCAGCTTAGTTCGAGAGGGAGGTAATTCACCCCTCCACTTT
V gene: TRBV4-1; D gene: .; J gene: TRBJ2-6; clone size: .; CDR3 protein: CASSQDQGGSGANVLTF; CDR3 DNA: TGCGCCAGCAGCCAAGATCAAGGAGGGTCTGGGGCCAACGTCCTGACTTTC
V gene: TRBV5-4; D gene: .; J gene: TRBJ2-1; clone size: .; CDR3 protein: CASSGGDTYNEQFF; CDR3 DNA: TGTGCCAGCAGCGGCGGGGATACCTACAATGAGCAGTTCTTC
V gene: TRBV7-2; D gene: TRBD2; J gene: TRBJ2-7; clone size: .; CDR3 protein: CASSTQLTGGNHEQYF; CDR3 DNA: TGTGCCAGCAGCACCCAGCTGACGGGGGGGAACCACGAGCAGTACTTC
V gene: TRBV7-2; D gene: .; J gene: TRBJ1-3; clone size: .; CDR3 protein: CASSLGQGLIGNTIYF; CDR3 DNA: TGTGCCAGCAGCTTAGGTCAGGGCCTGATTGGAAACACCATATATTTT
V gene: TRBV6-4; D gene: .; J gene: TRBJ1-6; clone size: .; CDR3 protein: CASSEGRVGSPLHF; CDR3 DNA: TGTGCCAGCAGTGAGGGGAGGGTTGGTTCACCCCTCCACTTT
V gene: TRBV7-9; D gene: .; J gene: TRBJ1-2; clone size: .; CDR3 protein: CASSSRGGGNYGYTF; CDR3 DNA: TGTGCCAGCAGCTCACGCGGGGGCGGAAACTATGGCTACACCTTC
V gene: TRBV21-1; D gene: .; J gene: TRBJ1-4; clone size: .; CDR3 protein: CASNSGFAVANEKLFF; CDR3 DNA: TGTGCCAGCAACTCAGGGTTTGCCGTAGCTAATGAAAAACTGTTTTTT
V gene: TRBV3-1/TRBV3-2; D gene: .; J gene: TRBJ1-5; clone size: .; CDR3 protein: CASSPFSGGRNQPQHF; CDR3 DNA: TGTGCCAGCAGCCCCTTCAGTGGGGGGAGGAATCAGCCCCAGCATTTT
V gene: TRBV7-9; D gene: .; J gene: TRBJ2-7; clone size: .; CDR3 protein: CASSGPDSLYEQYF; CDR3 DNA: TGTGCCAGCAGCGGACCGGACAGCCTCTACGAGCAGTACTTC
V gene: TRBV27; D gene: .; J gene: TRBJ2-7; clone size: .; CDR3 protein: CASSTIQGSRFEQYF; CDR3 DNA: TGTGCCAGCAGTACCATACAGGGCTCACGATTCGAGCAGTACTTC
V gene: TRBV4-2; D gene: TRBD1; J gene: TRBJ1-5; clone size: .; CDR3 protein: CASSHPTGLSNQPQHF; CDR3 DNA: TGTGCCAGCAGCCACCCGACAGGGCTGAGCAATCAGCCCCAGCATTTT
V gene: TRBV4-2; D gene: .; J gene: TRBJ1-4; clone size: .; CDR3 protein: CASSPPRGGTLEKLFF; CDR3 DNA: TGTGCCAGCAGCCCCCCTCGGGGGGGGACTCTAGAAAAACTGTTTTTT